The clone carrying this T cell receptor (beta chain) was seen just once. Its antigen is not known. CDR1 and CDR2 from the germline V gene are MDHEN and SYDVKM. The trim removed 6 bases at V and 2 bases at J, leaving 7 bases unmatched. The CDR3 spans 15 residues. The PCR employed 60 Vbeta primers together with 13 Jbeta primers. Generated by immunoSEQ multiplex PCR, the TCRdb table keeps only in-frame clones and is missing some. The sample yields some 200,000 clones, around 84% seen once. The source of the sample is a study of cytomegalovirus exposure and HLA in healthy donors. Study findings and constraints: Most subjects' HLA-A and HLA-B alleles were reportedly predicted from TCR beta sequences. With later analysis, a missense DCLRE1C variant became linked to TCR beta V- and J-gene trimming.

Sequencing was performed on PBMCs. The chain couples TRBV28 to TRBJ2-7; 10 nucleotides line up with TRBD1. The receptor was derived from a woman aged 18 to 35 in good health and CMV-seronegative. The CDR3 spells CASRGGDRGPYEQYF. CDR3 coding DNA: TGTGCCAGCAGGGGGGGGGACAGGGGTCCCTACGAGCAGTACTTC.